A single T cell receptor beta chain is shown here with its context. Its antigen remains unidentified. With 60 Vbeta and 13 Jbeta primers, the PCR was carried out. Using immunoSEQ multiplex PCR, the repertoire was profiled, and TCRdb retains in-frame clones only, with some absent. The sample includes under 200,000 clones, over 70% of them seen just once. The data were taken from a study of cytomegalovirus exposure and HLA in healthy donors. Study-wide findings and caveats: It was about 150 TCR beta chains that were listed as cytomegalovirus-associated. A later analysis linked a missense DCLRE1C variant to TCR beta V- and J-gene trimming.

Germline lookup yields CDR1 SQVTM and CDR2 ANQGSEA. V was pared by 6 bases and J by 1 base, with 9 bases between. The CDR3 is 12 amino acids. Sampled while nominally healthy, donors likely had unrecorded immune exposures. The sequence was obtained from a female donor in good health and CMV-seronegative. Sample: PBMCs. The chain links TRBV29-1 to TRBJ1-1; no reliable D call. DNA of the CDR3: TGCAGCGTGCAGGATCCGAACACTGAAGCTTTCTTT. As protein: CSVQDPNTEAFF.